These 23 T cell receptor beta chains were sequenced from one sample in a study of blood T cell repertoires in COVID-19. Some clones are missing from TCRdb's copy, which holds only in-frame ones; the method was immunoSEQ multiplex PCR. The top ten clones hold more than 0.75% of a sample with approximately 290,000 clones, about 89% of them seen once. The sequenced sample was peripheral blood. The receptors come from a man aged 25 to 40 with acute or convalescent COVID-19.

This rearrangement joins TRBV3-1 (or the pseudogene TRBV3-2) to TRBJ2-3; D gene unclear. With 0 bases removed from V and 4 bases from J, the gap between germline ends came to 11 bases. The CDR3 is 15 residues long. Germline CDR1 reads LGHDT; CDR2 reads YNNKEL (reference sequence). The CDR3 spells CASSQDAIAADTQYF. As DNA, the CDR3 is TGTGCCAGCAGCCAAGATGCAATCGCAGCAGATACGCAGTATTTT.

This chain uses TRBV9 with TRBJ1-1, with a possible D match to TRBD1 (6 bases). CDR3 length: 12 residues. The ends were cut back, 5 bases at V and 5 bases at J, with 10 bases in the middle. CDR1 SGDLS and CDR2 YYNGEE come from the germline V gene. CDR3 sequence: CASSPGVTEAFF. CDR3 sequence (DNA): TGTGCCAGCAGTCCAGGGGTAACTGAAGCTTTCTTT.

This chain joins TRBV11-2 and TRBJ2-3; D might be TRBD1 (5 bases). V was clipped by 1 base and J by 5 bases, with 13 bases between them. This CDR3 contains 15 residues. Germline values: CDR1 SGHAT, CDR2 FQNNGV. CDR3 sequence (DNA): TGTGCCAGCAGCTTAGTGACAGTGAGACAAGATACGCAGTATTTT. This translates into CASSLVTVRQDTQYF.

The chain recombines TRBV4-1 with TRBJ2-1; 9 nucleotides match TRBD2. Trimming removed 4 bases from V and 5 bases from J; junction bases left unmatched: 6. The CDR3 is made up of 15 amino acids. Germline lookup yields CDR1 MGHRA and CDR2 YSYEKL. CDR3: CASSPTSGYNNEQFF. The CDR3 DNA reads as TGCGCCAGCAGCCCGACTAGCGGATATAACAATGAGCAGTTCTTC.

CDR3 residues: CASTEGRTDTQYF. CDR3 DNA: TGTGCCAGCACGGAGGGACGCACAGATACGCAGTATTTT. The chain carries TRBV2 and TRBJ2-3; perhaps TRBD2 as D (6 bases). In germline, CDR1 is SNHLY, CDR2 FYNNEI. The CDR3 is made up of 13 amino acids. The V and J ends lost 7 bases and 1 base respectively, with 9 bases between them.

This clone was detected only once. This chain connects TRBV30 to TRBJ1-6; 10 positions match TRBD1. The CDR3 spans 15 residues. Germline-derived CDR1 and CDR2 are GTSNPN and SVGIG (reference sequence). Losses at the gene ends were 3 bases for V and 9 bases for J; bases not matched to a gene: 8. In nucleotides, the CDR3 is TGTGCCTGGAGGAGTTTAGGGGACAGGGGTTCACCCCTCCACTTT. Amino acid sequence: CAWRSLGDRGSPLHF.

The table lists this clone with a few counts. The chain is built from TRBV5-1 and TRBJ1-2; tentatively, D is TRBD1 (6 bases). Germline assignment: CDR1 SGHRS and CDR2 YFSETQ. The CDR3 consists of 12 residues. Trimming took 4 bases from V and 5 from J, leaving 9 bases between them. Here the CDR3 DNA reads TGCGCCAGCAGCGAGACAGGTTATGGCTACACCTTC. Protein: CASSETGYGYTF. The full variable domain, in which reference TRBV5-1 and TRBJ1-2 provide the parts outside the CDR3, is KAGVTQTPRYLIKTRGQQVTLSCSPISGHRSVSWYQQTPGQGLQFLFEYFSETQRNKGNFPGRFSGRQFSNSRSEMNVSTLELGDSALYLCASSETGYGYTFGSGTRLTVV.

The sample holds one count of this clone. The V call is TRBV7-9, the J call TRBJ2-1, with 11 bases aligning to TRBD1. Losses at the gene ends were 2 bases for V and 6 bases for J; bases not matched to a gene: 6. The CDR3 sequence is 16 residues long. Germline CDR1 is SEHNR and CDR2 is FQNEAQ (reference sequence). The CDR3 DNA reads TGTGCCAGCAGCTTAAACGCCGGGACAGGGGGCAATGAGCAGTTCTTC. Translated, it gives CASSLNAGTGGNEQFF.

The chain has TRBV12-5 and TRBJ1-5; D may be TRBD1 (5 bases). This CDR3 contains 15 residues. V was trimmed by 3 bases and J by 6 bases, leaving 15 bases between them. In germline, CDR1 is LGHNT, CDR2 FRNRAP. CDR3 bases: TGTGCTAGTGGTTTTATGCAGGGTTTAGGTCAGCCCCAGCATTTT. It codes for CASGFMQGLGQPQHF.

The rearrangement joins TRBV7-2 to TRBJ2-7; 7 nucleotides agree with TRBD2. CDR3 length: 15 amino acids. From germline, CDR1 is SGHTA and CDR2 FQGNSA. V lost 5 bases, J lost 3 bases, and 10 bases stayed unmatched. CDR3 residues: CASSRRTGGDYEQYF. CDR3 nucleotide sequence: TGTGCCAGCAGCCGCAGGACGGGGGGAGACTACGAGCAGTACTTC.

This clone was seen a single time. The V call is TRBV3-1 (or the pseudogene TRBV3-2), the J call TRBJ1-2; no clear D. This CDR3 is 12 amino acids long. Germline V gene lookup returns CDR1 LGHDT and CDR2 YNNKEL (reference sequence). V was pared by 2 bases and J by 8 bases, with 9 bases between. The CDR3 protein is CASSQPELGYTF. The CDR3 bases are TGTGCCAGCAGCCAACCGGAGCTGGGCTACACCTTC.

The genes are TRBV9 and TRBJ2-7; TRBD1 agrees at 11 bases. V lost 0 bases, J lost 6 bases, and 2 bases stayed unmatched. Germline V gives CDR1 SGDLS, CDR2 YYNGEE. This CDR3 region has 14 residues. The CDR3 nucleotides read TGTGCCAGCAGCGTAGGGACAGGGGGCGGCGAGCAGTACTTC. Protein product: CASSVGTGGGEQYF.

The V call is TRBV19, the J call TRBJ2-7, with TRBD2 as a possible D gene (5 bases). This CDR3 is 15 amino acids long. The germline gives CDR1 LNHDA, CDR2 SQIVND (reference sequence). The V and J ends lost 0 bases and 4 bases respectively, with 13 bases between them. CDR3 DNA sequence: TGTGCCAGTAGTATAGACCCTAGCTTCCCTTACGAGCAGTACTTC. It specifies CASSIDPSFPYEQYF.

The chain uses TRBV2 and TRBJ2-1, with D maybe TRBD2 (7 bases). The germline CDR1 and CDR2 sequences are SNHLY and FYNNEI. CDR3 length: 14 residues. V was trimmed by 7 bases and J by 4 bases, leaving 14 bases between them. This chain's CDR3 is CASIRGAGYNEQFF. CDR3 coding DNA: TGTGCCAGCATACGGGGGGCCGGATACAATGAGCAGTTCTTC.

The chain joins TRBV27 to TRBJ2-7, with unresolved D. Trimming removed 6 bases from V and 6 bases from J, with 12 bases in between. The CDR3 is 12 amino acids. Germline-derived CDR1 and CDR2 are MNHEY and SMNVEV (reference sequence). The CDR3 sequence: CASSRVFGEQYF. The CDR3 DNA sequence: TGTGCCAGCAGCCGGGTCTTTGGCGAGCAGTACTTC.

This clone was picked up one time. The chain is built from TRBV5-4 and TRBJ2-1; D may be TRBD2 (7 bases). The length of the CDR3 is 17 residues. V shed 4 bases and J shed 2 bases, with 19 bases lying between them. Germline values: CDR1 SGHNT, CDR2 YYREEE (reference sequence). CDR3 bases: TGTGCCAGCAGCCAGGGGAATCTAGCGGTTACCTACAATGAGCAGTTCTTC. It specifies CASSQGNLAVTYNEQFF.

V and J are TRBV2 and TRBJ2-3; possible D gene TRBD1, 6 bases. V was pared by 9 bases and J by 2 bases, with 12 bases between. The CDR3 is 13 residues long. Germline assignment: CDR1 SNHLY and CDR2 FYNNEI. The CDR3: CARRDISTDTQYF. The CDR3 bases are TGTGCCAGAAGGGACATCTCCACAGATACGCAGTATTTT.

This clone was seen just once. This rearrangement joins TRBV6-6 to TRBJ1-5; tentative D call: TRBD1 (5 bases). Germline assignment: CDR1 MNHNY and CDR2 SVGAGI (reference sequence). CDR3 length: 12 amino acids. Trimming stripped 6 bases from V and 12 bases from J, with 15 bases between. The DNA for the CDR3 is TGTGCCAGCAGAGCCGCAGGGTTGGGCCAGCATTTT. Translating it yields CASRAAGLGQHF.

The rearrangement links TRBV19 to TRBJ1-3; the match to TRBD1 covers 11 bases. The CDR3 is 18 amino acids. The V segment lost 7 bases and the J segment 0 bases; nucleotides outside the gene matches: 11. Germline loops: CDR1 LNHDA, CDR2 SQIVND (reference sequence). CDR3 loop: CASTRTGTGGSSGNTIYF. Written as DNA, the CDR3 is TGTGCCAGTACAAGGACCGGGACAGGGGGTAGCTCTGGAAACACCATATATTTT.

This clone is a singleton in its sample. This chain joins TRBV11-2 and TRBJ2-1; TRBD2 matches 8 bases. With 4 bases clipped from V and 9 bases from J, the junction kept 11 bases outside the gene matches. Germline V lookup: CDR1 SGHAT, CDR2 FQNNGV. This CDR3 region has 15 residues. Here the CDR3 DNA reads TGTGCCAGCAGCTGGATTAGCGGGGTATTCAGTGAGCAGTTCTTC. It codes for CASSWISGVFSEQFF. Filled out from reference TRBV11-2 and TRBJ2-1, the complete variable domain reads EAGVAQSPRYKIIEKRQSVAFWCNPISGHATLYWYQQILGQGPKLLIQFQNNGVVDDSQLPKDRFSAERLKGVDSTLKIQPAKLEDSAVYLCASSWISGVFSEQFFGPGTRLTVL.

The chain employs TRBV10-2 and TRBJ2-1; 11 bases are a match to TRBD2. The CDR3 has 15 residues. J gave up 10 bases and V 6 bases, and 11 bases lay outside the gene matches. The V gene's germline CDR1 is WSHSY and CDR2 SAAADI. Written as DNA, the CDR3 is TGCGCCAGCAGGGAACCGGGACTAGCGGATCTAGAGCAGTTCTTC. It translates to CASREPGLADLEQFF.

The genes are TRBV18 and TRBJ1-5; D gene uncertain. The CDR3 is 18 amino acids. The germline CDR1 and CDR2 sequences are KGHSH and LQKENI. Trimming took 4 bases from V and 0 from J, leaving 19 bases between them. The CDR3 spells CASSQQTQTLYSNQPQHF. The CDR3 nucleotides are TGTGCCAGCTCACAACAGACACAGACCCTCTATAGCAATCAGCCCCAGCATTTT.

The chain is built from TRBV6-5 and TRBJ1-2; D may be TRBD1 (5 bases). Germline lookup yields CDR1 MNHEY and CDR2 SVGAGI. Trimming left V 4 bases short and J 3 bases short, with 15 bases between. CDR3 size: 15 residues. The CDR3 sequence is CASSSRRTQDYGYTF. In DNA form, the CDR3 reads TGTGCCAGCAGTTCTCGGAGAACACAGGACTATGGCTACACCTTC.